This T cell receptor beta chain was retrieved from a study of neurological immune-mediated disorders. Study outcomes and limitations: The absence of any CDR3 amino acid sequence shared by expanded clones across subjects suggests that repertoires were private in all groups.

The making of cDNA relied on 5'RACE with 10-nucleotide random UMIs. In TCRdb, the 5' RACE reads were re-called with MiXCR into one record per CDR3 protein. The sample shows more than 30,000 distinct CDR3 sequences, 4% of them seen only once. The germline CDR1 and CDR2 sequences are SGHRS and YFSETQ. The CDR3 has 14 amino acids. Trimming took 0 bases from V and 7 from J, leaving 14 bases between them. This clonotype has at least ten counts. The antigen remains unidentified. The sequence was collected from a middle-aged woman in good health. Sequenced material: CD4+ T cells from blood. This sequence joins TRBV5-1 and TRBJ2-7; D could derive from TRBD1 or TRBD2 (5 bases each). CDR3 residues: CASSLGPGTGEQYF. The CDR3 DNA is TGCGCCAGCAGCTTGGGCCCAGGGACGGGTGAGCAGTACTTC. Drawing the rest from reference TRBV5-1 and TRBJ2-7, the complete variable domain is KAGVTQTPRYLIKTRGQQVTLSCSPISGHRSVSWYQQTPGQGLQFLFEYFSETQRNKGNFPGRFSGRQFSNSRSEMNVSTLELGDSALYLCASSLGPGTGEQYFGPGTRLTVT.